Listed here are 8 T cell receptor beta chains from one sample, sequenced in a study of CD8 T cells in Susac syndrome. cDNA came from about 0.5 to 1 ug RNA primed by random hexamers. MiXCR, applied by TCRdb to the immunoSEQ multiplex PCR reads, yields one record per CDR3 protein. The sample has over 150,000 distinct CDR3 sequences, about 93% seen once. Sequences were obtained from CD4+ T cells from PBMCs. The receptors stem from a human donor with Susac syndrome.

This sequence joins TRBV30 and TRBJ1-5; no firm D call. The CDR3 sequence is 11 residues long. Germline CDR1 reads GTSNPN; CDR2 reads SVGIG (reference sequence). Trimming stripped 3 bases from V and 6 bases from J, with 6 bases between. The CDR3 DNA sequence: TGTGCCTGGAGGAGTGGTCAGCCCCAGCATTTT. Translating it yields CAWRSGQPQHF.

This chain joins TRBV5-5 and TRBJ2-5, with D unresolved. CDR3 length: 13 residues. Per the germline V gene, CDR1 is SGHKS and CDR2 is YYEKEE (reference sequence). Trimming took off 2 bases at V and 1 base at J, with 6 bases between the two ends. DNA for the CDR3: TGTGCCAGCAGCTTCACACCCCAAGAGACCCAGTACTTC. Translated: CASSFTPQETQYF. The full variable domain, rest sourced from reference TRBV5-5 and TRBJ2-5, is DAGVTQSPTHLIKTRGQQVTLRCSPISGHKSVSWYQQVLGQGPQFIFQYYEKEERGRGNFPDRFSARQFPNYSSELNVNALLLGDSALYLCASSFTPQETQYFGPGTRLLVL.

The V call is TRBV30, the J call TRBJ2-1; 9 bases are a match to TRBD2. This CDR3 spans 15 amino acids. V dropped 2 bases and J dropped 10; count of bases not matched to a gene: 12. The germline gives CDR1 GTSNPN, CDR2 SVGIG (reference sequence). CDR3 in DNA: TGTGCCTGGAGTACACTAAGCGGGGGGCGGCGGGAGCAGTTCTTC. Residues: CAWSTLSGGRREQFF.

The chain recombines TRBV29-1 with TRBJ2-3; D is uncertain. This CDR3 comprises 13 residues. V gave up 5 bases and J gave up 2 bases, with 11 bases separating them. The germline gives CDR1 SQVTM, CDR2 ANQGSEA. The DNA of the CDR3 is TGCAGCGTTTCGGACCGACACACAGATACGCAGTATTTT. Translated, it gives CSVSDRHTDTQYF.

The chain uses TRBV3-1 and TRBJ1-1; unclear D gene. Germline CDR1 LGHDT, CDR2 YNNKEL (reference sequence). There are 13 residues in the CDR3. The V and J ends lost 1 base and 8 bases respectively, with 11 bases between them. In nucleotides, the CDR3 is TGTGCCAGCAGCCAAGGACTCGCGAAGGAAGCTTTCTTT. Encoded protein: CASSQGLAKEAFF.

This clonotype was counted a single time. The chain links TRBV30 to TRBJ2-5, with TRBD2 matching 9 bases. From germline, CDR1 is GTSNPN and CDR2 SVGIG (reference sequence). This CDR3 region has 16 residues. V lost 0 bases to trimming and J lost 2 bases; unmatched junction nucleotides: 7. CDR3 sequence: CAWSVRASGAQETQYF. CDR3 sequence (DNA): TGTGCCTGGAGTGTTCGGGCTAGCGGGGCTCAAGAGACCCAGTACTTC.

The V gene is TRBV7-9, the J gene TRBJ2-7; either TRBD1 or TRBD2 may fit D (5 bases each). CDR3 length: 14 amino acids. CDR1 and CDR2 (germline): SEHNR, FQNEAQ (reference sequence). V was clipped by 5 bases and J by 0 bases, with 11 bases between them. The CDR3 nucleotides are TGTGCCAGCAGCAAGGGACGGGACTCCTACGAGCAGTACTTC. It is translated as CASSKGRDSYEQYF.

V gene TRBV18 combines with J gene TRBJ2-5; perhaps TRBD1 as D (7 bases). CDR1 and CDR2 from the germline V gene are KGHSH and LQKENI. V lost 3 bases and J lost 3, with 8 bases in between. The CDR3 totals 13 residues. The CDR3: CASSPRGEETQYF. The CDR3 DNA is TGTGCCAGCTCACCCAGGGGGGAAGAGACCCAGTACTTC.